A selection of T cell receptor beta chains follows, all from one sample in a study of beta chain features in type 1 diabetes. Clones were sequenced by immunoSEQ multiplex PCR, and TCRdb holds only the in-frame ones, with some missing. The sample carries tens of thousands of clones, 69% recorded once. Specimen: Tregs from blood. Every receptor here comes from a man aged 18 to 30 with type 1 diabetes. Both conserved end residues are part of each CDR3. D genes are given only for firm matches. The size of a clone is reported for some rows only, either as once, few or many, or as a class for expanded clones.

NA	TRBV14	TRBJ1-2	14	once	TGTGCCAGCAGCCAAACCCACCCGGTTAGAGGCTACACCTTC	CASSQTHPVRGYTF
TRBD2	TRBV5-5	TRBJ2-1	15	NA	TGTGCCAGCAGCTTCCTTAGCGGGACTAGTAATGAGCAGTTCTTC	CASSFLSGTSNEQFF
NA	TRBV7-8	TRBJ2-5	14	NA	TGTGCCAGCAGCCAAAGCGGCCTAGTTGAGACCCAGTACTTC	CASSQSGLVETQYF
NA	TRBV5-6	TRBJ2-7	13	NA	TGTGCCAGCAGCTTGGGGACACTGTACGAGCAGTACTTC	CASSLGTLYEQYF
NA	TRBV6-6	TRBJ2-2	10	NA	TGTGCCAGCCGGGCCGGGGAGCTGTTTTTT	CASRAGELFF
NA	TRBV7-9	TRBJ1-2	13	NA	TGTGCCAGCAGCCGTCCAGGGAACTATGGCTACACCTTC	CASSRPGNYGYTF
NA	TRBV10-3	TRBJ2-7	15	NA	TGTGCCATCCGTTCATCGACAGCCGGTACCTACGAGCAGTACTTC	CAIRSSTAGTYEQYF
NA	TRBV2	TRBJ2-6	14	NA	TGTGCCAGCAGTATCTTAGAATGGGCCAACGTCCTGACTTTC	CASSILEWANVLTF
NA	TRBV5-4	TRBJ2-3	16	NA	TGTGCCAGCAGCTTGGGGGTCAGTAGCGGCACAGATACGCAGTATTTT	CASSLGVSSGTDTQYF
NA	TRBV5-1	TRBJ2-7	14	NA	TGCGCCAGCAGCCCCGTGACAGGACCAATTGAGCAGTACTTC	CASSPVTGPIEQYF
NA	TRBV5-1	TRBJ2-3	15	NA	TGCGCCAGCAGCTCGAACAGGGTGCGCACAGATACGCAGTATTTT	CASSSNRVRTDTQYF
TRBD1	TRBV29-1	TRBJ2-3	14	NA	TGCAGCGTTAAGACCGGGACAGGGGCGGATACGCAGTATTTT	CSVKTGTGADTQYF
TRBD1	TRBV11-2	TRBJ2-6	17	NA	TGTGCCAGCAGGCTACAGGGGGGTTTCTCTGGGGCCAACGTCCTGACTTTC	CASRLQGGFSGANVLTF
NA	TRBV20-1	TRBJ1-2	11	few	TGCAGTGCTCGGGCTAACTATGGCTACACCTTC	CSARANYGYTF
NA	TRBV10-3	TRBJ1-2	14	NA	TGTGCCATCAGTGACGGTGTAGCTAACTATGGCTACACCTTC	CAISDGVANYGYTF
NA	TRBV5-1	TRBJ2-2	13	NA	TGCGCCAGCGTAGGACAGACCACCGGGGAGCTGTTTTTT	CASVGQTTGELFF
TRBD1	TRBV7-2	TRBJ1-5	16	NA	TGTGCCAGCAGCCGGGGACAGGGTAAGAGCAATCAGCCCCAGCATTTT	CASSRGQGKSNQPQHF
NA	TRBV6-1	TRBJ1-1	13	NA	TGTGCCAGCCGAACCAAAAGGGGCACTGAAGCTTTCTTT	CASRTKRGTEAFF
NA	TRBV7-9	TRBJ2-5	16	NA	TGTGCCAGCAGACAGTCTAGATTGTGGGGGCAGGAGACCCAGTACTTC	CASRQSRLWGQETQYF
TRBD1	TRBV18	TRBJ1-5	17	NA	TGTGCCAGCTCGACACAGGGGGGGGGACTGGGCAATCAGCCCCAGCATTTT	CASSTQGGGLGNQPQHF
TRBD1	TRBV5-1	TRBJ2-7	14	NA	TGCGCCAGCAGCCGACCTGACAGGGGAGACGAGCAGTACTTC	CASSRPDRGDEQYF
NA	TRBV29-1	TRBJ2-2	14	NA	TGCAGCGTTGCGGGGTCGCGGAACACCGGGGAGCTGTTTTTT	CSVAGSRNTGELFF
TRBD1	TRBV7-2	TRBJ2-7	15	NA	TGTGCCAGCAGCCCCAGCTGGACAGGGGGCAACGAGCAGTACTTC	CASSPSWTGGNEQYF
NA	TRBV18	TRBJ2-4	16	NA	TGTGCCAGCTCACCAAGGACTCAGCTAGCCAAAAACATTCAGTACTTC	CASSPRTQLAKNIQYF
NA	TRBV10-2	TRBJ1-3	14	once	TGCGCCAGCAGTCTAACAGGGTTTGGAAACACCATATATTTT	CASSLTGFGNTIYF
NA	TRBV5-1	TRBJ2-1	13	once	TGCGCCAGCAGCTCACACATCGACAATGAGCAGTTCTTC	CASSSHIDNEQFF
TRBD1	TRBV29-1	TRBJ2-7	13	few	TGCAGCGTTAAGGGACAGGCCATCTACGAGCAGTACTTC	CSVKGQAIYEQYF
NA	TRBV14	TRBJ2-6	16	NA	TGTGCCAGCAGCCAAGTTTCTTACTCTGGGGCCAACGTCCTGACTTTC	CASSQVSYSGANVLTF
NA	TRBV7-6	TRBJ1-2	12	NA	TGTGCCAGCAGACCACAGGGTGGGGGCTACACCTTC	CASRPQGGGYTF
NA	TRBV28	TRBJ2-7	14	NA	TGTGCCAGCGGTCAGCTAGGATTCGCCTACGAGCAGTACTTC	CASGQLGFAYEQYF
TRBD1	TRBV29-1	TRBJ1-1	11	once	TGCAGCGCCCGGGACAGGGTGTCAGCTTTCTTT	CSARDRVSAFF
NA	TRBV5-1	TRBJ1-4	15	NA	TGCGCCAGCAGCTTGGTCGGAGCAACTAATGAAAAACTGTTTTTT	CASSLVGATNEKLFF
NA	TRBV11-2	TRBJ1-1	14	NA	TGTGCCAGCAAAGTCGGGTCCGTGAACACTGAAGCTTTCTTT	CASKVGSVNTEAFF
NA	TRBV29-1	TRBJ2-5	13	few	TGCAGCGCCAAGGTTGCAGGACAAGAGACCCAGTACTTC	CSAKVAGQETQYF
NA	TRBV5-1	TRBJ1-1	15	NA	TGCGCCAGCAGAAAGGGGCCCCGTACCCACACTGAAGCTTTCTTT	CASRKGPRTHTEAFF
TRBD1	TRBV10-3	TRBJ2-7	15	few	TGTGCCATCAGAGGAACCGGGACAGGTCGTACCGAGCAGTACTTC	CAIRGTGTGRTEQYF
NA	TRBV5-8	TRBJ1-5	16	NA	TGTGCCAGCAGCTTGGTGGGGGGGGCCCACGATCAGCCCCAGCATTTT	CASSLVGGAHDQPQHF
NA	TRBV18	TRBJ1-5	16	NA	TGTGCCAGCTCATCTCAATCGCTAGAGTGGGATCAGCCCCAGCATTTT	CASSSQSLEWDQPQHF
TRBD1	TRBV7-9	TRBJ2-2	17	NA	TGTGCCAGCAGCTTTTCGTTCGGACAGGGGAACACCGGGGAGCTGTTTTTT	CASSFSFGQGNTGELFF
NA	TRBV11-2	TRBJ2-5	13	NA	TGTGCCAGCAGCTTAGGACAGCAAGAGACCCAGTACTTC	CASSLGQQETQYF